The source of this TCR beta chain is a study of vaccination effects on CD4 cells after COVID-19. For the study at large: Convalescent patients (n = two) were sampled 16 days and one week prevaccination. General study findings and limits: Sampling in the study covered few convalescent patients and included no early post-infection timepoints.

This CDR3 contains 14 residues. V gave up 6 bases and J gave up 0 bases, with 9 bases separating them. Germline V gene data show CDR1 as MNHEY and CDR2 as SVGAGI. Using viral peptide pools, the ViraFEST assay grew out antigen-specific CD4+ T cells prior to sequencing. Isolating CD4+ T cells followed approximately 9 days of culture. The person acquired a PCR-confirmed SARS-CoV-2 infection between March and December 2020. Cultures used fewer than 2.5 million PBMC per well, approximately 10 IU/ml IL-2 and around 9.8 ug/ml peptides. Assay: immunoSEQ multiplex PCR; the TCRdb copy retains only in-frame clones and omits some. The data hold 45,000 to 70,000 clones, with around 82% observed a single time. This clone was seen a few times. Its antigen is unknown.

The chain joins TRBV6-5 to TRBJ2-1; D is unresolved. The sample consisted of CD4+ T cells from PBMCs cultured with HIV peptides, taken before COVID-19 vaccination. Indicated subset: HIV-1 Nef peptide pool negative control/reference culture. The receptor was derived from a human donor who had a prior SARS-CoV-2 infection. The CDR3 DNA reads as TGTGCCAGCAGGCAAATGGGCTCCTACAATGAGCAGTTCTTC. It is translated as CASRQMGSYNEQFF.